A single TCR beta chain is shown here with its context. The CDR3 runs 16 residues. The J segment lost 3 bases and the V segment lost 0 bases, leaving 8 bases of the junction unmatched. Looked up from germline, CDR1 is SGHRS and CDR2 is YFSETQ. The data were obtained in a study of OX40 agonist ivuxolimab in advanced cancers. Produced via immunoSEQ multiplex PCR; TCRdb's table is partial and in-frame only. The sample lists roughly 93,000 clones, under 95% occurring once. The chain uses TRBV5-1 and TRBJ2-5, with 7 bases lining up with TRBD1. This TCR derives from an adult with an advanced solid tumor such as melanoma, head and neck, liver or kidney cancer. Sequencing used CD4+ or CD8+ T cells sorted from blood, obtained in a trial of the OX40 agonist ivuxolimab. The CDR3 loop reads CASSLGTGAREETQYF. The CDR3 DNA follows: TGCGCCAGCAGCTTGGGGACAGGCGCCCGGGAAGAGACCCAGTACTTC.